These 24 T cell receptor beta chains share one sample of origin, sequenced in a study of T cells in Graves' hyperthyroidism and ophthalmopathy. TCR beta CDR3 sequences were amplified from RNA transcripts. TCR CDR3 underwent first-round RT-PCR with the HTBI primer set. TCRdb reanalysed the multiplex PCR reads using MiXCR and keeps one entry per CDR3 protein. The sample lists fewer than 500,000 distinct CDR3 sequences, roughly 15% occurring once. The sample consisted of blood. The receptors here all came from a woman in her 30s with Graves' ophthalmopathy.

Comment on this clonotype: This clone may be a read error of a much larger clone one base away. The chain combines TRBV29-1 with TRBJ2-1; 10 nucleotides align to TRBD2. The J segment lost 7 bases and the V segment lost 3 bases, leaving 9 bases of the junction unmatched. The CDR3 runs to 15 residues. CDR1 and CDR2 from the germline V gene are SQVTM and ANQGSEA. The CDR3 sequence is CSVEPGASGGNEQFF. In DNA, the CDR3 is TGCAGCGTTGAGCCCGGGGCTAGCGGGGGTAATGAGCAGTTCTTC.

This clonotype was counted ten times or more. CDR3 sequence: CASSVNGGYGYTF. The CDR3 coding sequence is TGTGCCAGCAGCGTAAATGGGGGCTATGGCTACACCTTC. The chain recombines TRBV9 with TRBJ1-2; the D gene is possibly TRBD1 (5 bases). Per the germline V gene, CDR1 is SGDLS and CDR2 is YYNGEE. The V gene lost 1 base and the J gene lost 4 bases, with 8 bases spanning the gap. The CDR3 has 13 amino acids.

This clonotype showed up just a few times. One base away lies a much larger clone, so this may be a sequencing read error. This is likely a read error, given that the CDR3 carries no conserved phenylalanine or tryptophan at its end. The chain couples TRBV7-8 to TRBJ1-1, with D perhaps matching TRBD1 (6 bases). The V gene's germline CDR1 is SGHVS and CDR2 FQNEAQ. The CDR3 is 15 residues long. V was clipped by 1 base and J by 2 bases, with 11 bases between them. The CDR3 here is CASSLGTAINTEAFL. CDR3 nucleotides: TGTGCCAGCAGCTTAGGGACAGCGATTAACACTGAAGCTTTCCTT.

This clonotype has ten or more counts. The V gene is TRBV7-3, the J gene TRBJ1-1; 7 bases are a match to TRBD1. V shed 4 bases, J shed 4 bases, and the junction held 3 bases outside the gene matches. The CDR3 spans 13 residues. Germline assignment: CDR1 SGHTA and CDR2 FQGTGA. DNA for the CDR3: TGTGCCAGCAGCTCAGGGGGTAGCACTGAAGCTTTCTTT. It translates to CASSSGGSTEAFF. Supplemented by reference TRBV7-3 and TRBJ1-1, the full variable domain reads GAGVSQTPSNKVTEKGKYVELRCDPISGHTALYWYRQSLGQGPEFLIYFQGTGAADDSGLPNDRFFAVRPEGSVSTLKIQRTERGDSAVYLCASSSGGSTEAFFGQGTRLTVV.

This clonotype was seen ten or more times. The rearrangement joins TRBV7-8 to TRBJ1-2; D is perhaps TRBD1 (5 bases). The CDR3 has 14 amino acids. CDR1 and CDR2 from the germline V gene are SGHVS and FQNEAQ. V was shortened by 2 bases and J by 8 bases, with 15 bases between the two germline ends. CDR3: CASSLMGQGGGYTF. CDR3 nucleotides: TGTGCCAGCAGCTTAATGGGGCAGGGCGGCGGCTACACCTTC.

This clonotype appeared many times. V is TRBV11-1 and J is TRBJ1-1; the D gene is possibly TRBD1 (6 bases). Germline CDR1 SGHAT, CDR2 FQDESV (reference sequence). The CDR3 length is 14 residues. The V gene lost 7 bases and the J gene lost 1 base, with 13 bases spanning the gap. Here the CDR3 DNA reads TGTGCCAGCAAAACTACAGGGAGGAACACTGAAGCTTTCTTT. This translates into CASKTTGRNTEAFF.

This clonotype has a count of ten or more. A much larger clone differs from this one at a single base, so this may be a read error. The chain links TRBV20-1 to TRBJ1-1; D gene ambiguous. CDR3 length equals 15 residues. The V and J ends lost 5 bases and 1 base respectively, with 17 bases between them. CDR1 and CDR2 from the germline V gene are DFQATT and SNEGSKA (reference sequence). CDR3 nucleotide sequence: TGCAGTGCTCCCGGGTGGACTATCGAGAACACTGAAGCTTTCTTT. It encodes CSAPGWTIENTEAFF.

This clonotype was recorded at least ten times. This sequence joins TRBV7-9 and TRBJ2-7; D is uncertain. The CDR3 is 12 amino acids. Per germline, CDR1 SEHNR and CDR2 FQNEAQ (reference sequence). V was cut by 4 bases and J by 5 bases, with 9 bases left in between. The CDR3 sequence: CASSSSRNEQYF. CDR3 nucleotides: TGTGCCAGCAGCTCGTCACGGAACGAGCAGTACTTC.

This rearrangement joins TRBV11-3 to TRBJ2-2; D is uncertain. Trimming took off 0 bases at V and 7 bases at J, with 12 bases between the two ends. The CDR3 is 15 amino acids. CDR1 and CDR2 from the germline V gene are SGHNT and YENEEA. The CDR3 DNA reads as TGTGCCAGCAGCTTAGATGGTCCGGAACTCGGGGAGCTGTTTTTT. Translated, it gives CASSLDGPELGELFF.

Ten or more counts support this clonotype. The chain has TRBV11-1 and TRBJ2-3; 15 bases fit TRBD2. Germline CDR1 and CDR2: SGHAT and FQDESV (reference sequence). The CDR3 totals 15 residues. Germline trimming cut 4 bases from V and 5 bases from J; bases unmatched to any gene: 1. The CDR3, as DNA: TGTGCCAGCAGCTGGACTAGCGGGGGGGGAGATACGCAGTATTTT. This translates into CASSWTSGGGDTQYF. The full variable domain, rest sourced from reference TRBV11-1 and TRBJ2-3, is EAEVAQSPRYKITEKSQAVAFWCDPISGHATLYWYRQILGQGPELLVQFQDESVVDDSQLPKDRFSAERLKGVDSTLKIQPAELGDSAMYLCASSWTSGGGDTQYFGPGTRLTVL.

The CDR3 sequence: CASTRTGASRGSYEQYF. CDR3 in DNA: TGTGCCAGCACTCGGACAGGGGCTTCGCGGGGCTCCTACGAGCAGTACTTC. The V call is TRBV6-1, the J call TRBJ2-7; 9 bases fit TRBD1. The CDR3 consists of 17 residues. V was clipped by 7 bases and J by 0 bases; unmatched bases: 13. The germline V gene encodes CDR1 MNHNS and CDR2 SASEGT.

In its sample, this clonotype was seen many times. The chain uses TRBV6-1 and TRBJ1-5; possible D gene TRBD1, 5 bases. Deletions cut 9 bases from V and 1 base from J, with 22 bases between. This CDR3 is 17 amino acids long. The germline V gene encodes CDR1 MNHNS and CDR2 SASEGT. The CDR3 DNA is TGTGCCAGTTGTCGGGGCCTACCGGGGGTGAGCAATCAGCCCCAGCATTTT. This gives the protein CASCRGLPGVSNQPQHF.

This clonotype was counted at least ten times. J is TRBJ2-5 and V is TRBV5-5, with D perhaps matching TRBD1 (6 bases). There are 14 residues in the CDR3. CDR1 is SGHKS, CDR2 YYEKEE, per germline (reference sequence). V lost 5 bases and J 1 base, leaving 12 bases between the germline ends. The CDR3 region is CASRQGRSQETQYF. CDR3 DNA sequence: TGTGCCAGCAGACAGGGCCGATCCCAAGAGACCCAGTACTTC. Together with reference TRBV5-5 and TRBJ2-5, the CDR3 gives the full variable domain: DAGVTQSPTHLIKTRGQQVTLRCSPISGHKSVSWYQQVLGQGPQFIFQYYEKEERGRGNFPDRFSARQFPNYSSELNVNALLLGDSALYLCASRQGRSQETQYFGPGTRLLVL.

This clonotype was seen many times. The CDR3 here is CASRPGGNQPQHF. The DNA for the CDR3 is TGTGCCAGCAGGCCTGGGGGGAATCAGCCCCAGCATTTT. The chain couples TRBV28 to TRBJ1-5; D might be TRBD1 (5 bases). Germline-derived CDR1 and CDR2 are MDHEN and SYDVKM. CDR3 size: 13 residues. V lost 6 bases, J lost 4 bases, and 10 bases lay in between.

This clonotype has a count of ten or more. The DNA of the CDR3 is TGTGCCAGTAGTATCGGGACTAGCGGGCGACACGATACGCAGTATTTT. Translating gives CASSIGTSGRHDTQYF. The rearrangement uses TRBV19 and TRBJ2-3; TRBD2 matches 12 bases. The CDR3 totals 16 residues. J was trimmed by 6 bases and V by 3 bases; bases with no gene match: 7. Germline V gene data show CDR1 as LNHDA and CDR2 as SQIVND (reference sequence).

The chain recombines TRBV20-1 with TRBJ1-6; perhaps TRBD1 as D (6 bases). Germline V lookup: CDR1 DFQATT, CDR2 SNEGSKA (reference sequence). The CDR3 totals 13 residues. Deletions cut 3 bases from V and 10 bases from J, with 13 bases between. CDR3 sequence: CSASLQGYSPLHF. CDR3 nucleotide sequence: TGCAGTGCTAGTTTACAGGGTTACTCACCCCTCCACTTT.

This clonotype has a count of ten or more. The rearrangement uses TRBV6-1 and TRBJ2-7; D unresolved. The germline V gene has CDR1 MNHNS and CDR2 SASEGT. This CDR3 has 13 residues. Trimming stripped 6 bases from V and 2 bases from J, with 11 bases between. CDR3 nucleotide sequence: TGTGCCAGCAGCCGCCCTGGGCCCTACGAGCAGTACTTC. It is translated as CASSRPGPYEQYF.

This clonotype was counted at least ten times. V is TRBV28 and J is TRBJ2-1, with a tentative D call TRBD2 (5 bases). The CDR3 has 15 amino acids. Per germline, CDR1 MDHEN and CDR2 SYDVKM. Trimming left V 7 bases short and J 1 base short, with 14 bases between. DNA for the CDR3: TGTGCCAGCATCATGGAGAGCGGATCCTACAATGAGCAGTTCTTC. This sequence encodes CASIMESGSYNEQFF.

In its sample, this clonotype was seen many times. The J gene is TRBJ1-1, the V gene TRBV12-5; 7 bases map to TRBD1. J was trimmed by 0 bases and V by 3 bases; bases with no gene match: 4. Per germline, CDR1 LGHNT and CDR2 FRNRAP. The CDR3 contains 15 residues. The CDR3 sequence is CASGFRQGLNTEAFF. DNA of the CDR3: TGTGCTAGTGGTTTCCGACAGGGACTGAACACTGAAGCTTTCTTT.

This clonotype has a count of ten or more. J is TRBJ1-2 and V is TRBV3-1; D unclear. This CDR3 is 18 amino acids long. V gave up 0 bases and J gave up 3 bases, with 20 bases separating them. Germline V gene data show CDR1 as LGHDT and CDR2 as YNNKEL (reference sequence). In DNA form, the CDR3 reads TGTGCCAGCAGCCAAGATTTAGGTGGAAGGGTAACGGACTATGGCTACACCTTC. This codes for CASSQDLGGRVTDYGYTF.

This clonotype was recorded many times. The chain couples TRBV18 to TRBJ1-4, with 9 bases matching TRBD1. The CDR3 has 15 amino acids. Unmatched junction bases numbered 2, after V lost 2 bases and J lost 4 bases. Germline CDR1 reads KGHSH; CDR2 reads LQKENI. This chain's CDR3 is CASSPEGQGNEKLFF. The CDR3 bases are TGTGCCAGCTCACCAGAGGGACAGGGTAATGAAAAACTGTTTTTT.

Many counts were recorded for this clonotype. This rearrangement joins TRBV28 to TRBJ2-1; 7 bases align to TRBD2. CDR1 and CDR2 from the germline V gene are MDHEN and SYDVKM. The CDR3 consists of 14 residues. The V gene end was trimmed by 2 bases and the J gene end by 6 bases; junction bases not matched to a gene: 4. This CDR3 is CASSLGLVGNEQFF. In nucleotides, the CDR3 is TGTGCCAGCAGTTTAGGACTAGTCGGCAATGAGCAGTTCTTC.

This clonotype was seen many times. This chain joins TRBV7-6 and TRBJ2-3; 7 bases are a match to TRBD2. CDR1 and CDR2 (germline): SGHVS, FNYEAQ. With 5 bases clipped from V and 0 bases from J, the junction kept 8 bases outside the gene matches. This CDR3 has 16 amino acids. The CDR3 DNA follows: TGTGCCAGCAGCCGAACAGCGGGATCTAGCACAGATACGCAGTATTTT. Residues: CASSRTAGSSTDTQYF. Looking up the rest from reference TRBV7-6 and TRBJ2-3 gives the full variable domain: GAGVSQSPRYKVTKRGQDVALRCDPISGHVSLYWYRQALGQGPEFLTYFNYEAQQDKSGLPNDRFSAERPEGSISTLTIQRTEQRDSAMYRCASSRTAGSSTDTQYFGPGTRLTVL.

The gene calls are TRBV29-1 and TRBJ1-2, with a tentative D call TRBD1 (6 bases). The CDR3 sequence is 13 residues long. V was cut by 2 bases and J by 5 bases, with 12 bases left in between. Per the germline V gene, CDR1 is SQVTM and CDR2 is ANQGSEA. DNA for the CDR3: TGCAGCGTTGAACGGGACACGGATTATGGCTACACCTTC. It encodes CSVERDTDYGYTF.